This paragraph covers one TCR beta chain sequence. The antigen is not known. This record belongs to a study of cytomegalovirus exposure and HLA in healthy donors. Background on the study: Early release data held around 82 million unique TCRs from HLA-typed donors. General observations from the study: Researchers counted roughly 160 TCR beta chains as cytomegalovirus-associated.

Both 60 Vbeta primers and 13 Jbeta primers went into the PCR. TCRdb's copy holds only in-frame clones and misses some; the assay was immunoSEQ multiplex PCR. Here the sample spans approximately 100,000 clones, around 68% being singletons. V was cut by 4 bases and J by 0 bases, with 23 bases left in between. Germline loops: CDR1 SGHKS, CDR2 YYEKEE (reference sequence). The CDR3 is 19 residues long. This TCR derives from a female donor in good health and CMV-seronegative. The V call is TRBV5-5, the J call TRBJ1-3; D call uncertain. The specimen was PBMCs. CDR3 sequence reads: CASSESRGGPVYSGNTIYF. The CDR3 DNA sequence: TGTGCCAGCAGCGAAAGCCGAGGCGGCCCTGTCTACTCTGGAAACACCATATATTTT.